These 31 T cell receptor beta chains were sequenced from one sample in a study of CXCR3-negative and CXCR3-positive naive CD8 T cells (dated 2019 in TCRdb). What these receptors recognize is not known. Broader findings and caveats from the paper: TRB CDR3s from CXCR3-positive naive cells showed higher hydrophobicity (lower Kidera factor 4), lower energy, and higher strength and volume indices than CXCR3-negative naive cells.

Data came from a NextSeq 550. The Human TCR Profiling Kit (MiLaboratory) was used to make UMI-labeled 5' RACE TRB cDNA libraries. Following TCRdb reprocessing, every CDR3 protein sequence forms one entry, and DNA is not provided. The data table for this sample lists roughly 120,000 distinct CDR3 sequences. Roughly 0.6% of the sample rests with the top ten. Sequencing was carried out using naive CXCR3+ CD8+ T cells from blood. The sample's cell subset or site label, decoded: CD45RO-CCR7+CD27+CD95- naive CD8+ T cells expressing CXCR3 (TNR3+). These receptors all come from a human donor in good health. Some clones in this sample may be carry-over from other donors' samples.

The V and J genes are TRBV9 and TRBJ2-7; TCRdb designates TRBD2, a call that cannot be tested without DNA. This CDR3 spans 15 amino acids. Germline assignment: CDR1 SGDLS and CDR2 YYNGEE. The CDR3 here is CASSVEGTPTYEQYF.

CDR3 protein: CASSPNPGNTIYF. The chain combines TRBV12-3 or TRBV12-4 with TRBJ1-3. The CDR3 totals 13 residues.

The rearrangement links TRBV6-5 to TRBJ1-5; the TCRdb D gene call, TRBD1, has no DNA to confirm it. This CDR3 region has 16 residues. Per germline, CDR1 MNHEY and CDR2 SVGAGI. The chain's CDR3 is CASSYSDRDSNQPQHF.

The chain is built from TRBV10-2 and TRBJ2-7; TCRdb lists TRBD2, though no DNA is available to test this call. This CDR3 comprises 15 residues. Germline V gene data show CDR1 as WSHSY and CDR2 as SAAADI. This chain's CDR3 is CASIGSLARSYEQYF.

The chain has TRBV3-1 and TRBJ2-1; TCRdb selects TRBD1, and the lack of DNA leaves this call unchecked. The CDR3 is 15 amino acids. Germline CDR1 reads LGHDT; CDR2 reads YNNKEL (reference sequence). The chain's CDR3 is CASSQDGGWTNEQFF.

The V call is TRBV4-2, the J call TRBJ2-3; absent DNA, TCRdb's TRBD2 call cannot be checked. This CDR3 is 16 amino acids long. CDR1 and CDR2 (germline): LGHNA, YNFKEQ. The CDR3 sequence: CASSQVRLAGEDTQYF.

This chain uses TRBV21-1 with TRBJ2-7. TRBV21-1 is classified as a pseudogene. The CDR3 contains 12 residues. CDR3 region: CASSRRTYEQYF.

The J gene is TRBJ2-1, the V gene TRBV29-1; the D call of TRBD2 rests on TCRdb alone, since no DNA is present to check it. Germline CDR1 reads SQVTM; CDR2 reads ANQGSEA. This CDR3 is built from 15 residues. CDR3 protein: CSVEIPSSLYNEQFF.

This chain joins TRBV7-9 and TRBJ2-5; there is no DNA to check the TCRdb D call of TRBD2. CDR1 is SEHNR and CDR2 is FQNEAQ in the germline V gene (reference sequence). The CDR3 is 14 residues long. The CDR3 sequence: CASRTSGVQETQYF.

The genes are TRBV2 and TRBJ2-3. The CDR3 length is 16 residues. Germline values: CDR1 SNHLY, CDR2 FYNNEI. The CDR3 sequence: CASSEVPIWGTDTQYF. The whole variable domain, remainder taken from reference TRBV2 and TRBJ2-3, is EPEVTQTPSHQVTQMGQEVILRCVPISNHLYFYWYRQILGQKVEFLVSFYNNEISEKSEIFDDQFSVERPDGSNFTLKIRSTKLEDSAMYFCASSEVPIWGTDTQYFGPGTRLTVL.

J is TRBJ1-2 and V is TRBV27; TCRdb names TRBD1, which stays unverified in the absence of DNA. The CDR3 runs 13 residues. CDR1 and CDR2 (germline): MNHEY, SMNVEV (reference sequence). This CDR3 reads CASSFGHSYGYTF.

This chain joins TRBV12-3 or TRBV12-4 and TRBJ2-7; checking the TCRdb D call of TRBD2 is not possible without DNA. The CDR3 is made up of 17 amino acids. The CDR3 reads CASSQILAGGPNYEQYF.

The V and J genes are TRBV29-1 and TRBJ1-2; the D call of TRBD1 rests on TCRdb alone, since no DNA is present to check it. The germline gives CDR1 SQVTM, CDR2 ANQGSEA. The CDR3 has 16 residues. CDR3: CSVLGSLGGYDYGYTF.

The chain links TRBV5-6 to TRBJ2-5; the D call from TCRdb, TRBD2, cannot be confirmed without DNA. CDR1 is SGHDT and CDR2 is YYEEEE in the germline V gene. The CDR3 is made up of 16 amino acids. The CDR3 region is CASSRLEDASRETQYF.

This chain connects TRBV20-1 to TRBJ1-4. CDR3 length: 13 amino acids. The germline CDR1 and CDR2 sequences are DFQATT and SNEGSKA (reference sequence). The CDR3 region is CSAPNPTNEKLFF.

The chain's CDR3 is CASSPPHGEQDTQYF. This chain links TRBV11-2 with TRBJ2-3; TCRdb indicates TRBD1, and absent DNA this call remains unverified. The germline gives CDR1 SGHAT, CDR2 FQNNGV. CDR3 length equals 15 residues.

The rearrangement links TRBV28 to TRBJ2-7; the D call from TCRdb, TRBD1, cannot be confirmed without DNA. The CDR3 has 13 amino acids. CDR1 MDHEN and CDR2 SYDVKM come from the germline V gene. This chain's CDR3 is CATTGTDYYEQYF.

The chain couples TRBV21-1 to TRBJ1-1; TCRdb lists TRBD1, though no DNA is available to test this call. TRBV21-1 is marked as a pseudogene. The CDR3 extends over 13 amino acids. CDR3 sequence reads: CSSSNRGRDEAFF.

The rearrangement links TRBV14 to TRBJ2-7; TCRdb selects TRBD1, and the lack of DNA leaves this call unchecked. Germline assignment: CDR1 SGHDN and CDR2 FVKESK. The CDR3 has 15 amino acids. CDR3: CASSQGGGPTYEQYF.

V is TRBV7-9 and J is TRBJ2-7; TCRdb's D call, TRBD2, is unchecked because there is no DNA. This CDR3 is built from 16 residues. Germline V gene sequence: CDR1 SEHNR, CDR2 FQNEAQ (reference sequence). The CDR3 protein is CASSPPGGLAEDEQYF. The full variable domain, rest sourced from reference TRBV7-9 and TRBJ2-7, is DTGVSQNPRHKITKRGQNVTFRCDPISEHNRLYWYRQTLGQGPEFLTYFQNEAQLEKSRLLSDRFSAERPKGSFSTLEIQRTEQGDSAMYLCASSPPGGLAEDEQYFGPGTRLTVT.

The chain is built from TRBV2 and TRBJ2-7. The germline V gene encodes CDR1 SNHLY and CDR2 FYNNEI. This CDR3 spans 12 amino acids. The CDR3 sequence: CASLSRHYEQYF.

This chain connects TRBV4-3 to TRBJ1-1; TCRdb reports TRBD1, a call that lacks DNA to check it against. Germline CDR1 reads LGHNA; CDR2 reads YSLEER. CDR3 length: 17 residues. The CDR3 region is CASSQSSGALGDTEAFF.

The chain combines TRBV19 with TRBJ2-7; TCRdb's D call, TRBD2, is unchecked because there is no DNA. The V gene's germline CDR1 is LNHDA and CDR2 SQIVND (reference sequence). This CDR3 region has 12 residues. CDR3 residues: CAGSPPGYEQYF. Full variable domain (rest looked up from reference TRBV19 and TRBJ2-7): DGGITQSPKYLFRKEGQNVTLSCEQNLNHDAMYWYRQDPGQGLRLIYYSQIVNDFQKGDIAEGYSVSREKKESFPLTVTSAQKNPTAFYLCAGSPPGYEQYFGPGTRLTVT.

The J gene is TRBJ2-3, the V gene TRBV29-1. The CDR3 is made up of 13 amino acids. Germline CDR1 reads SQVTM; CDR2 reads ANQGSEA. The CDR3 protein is CSVAAGYRDTQYF.

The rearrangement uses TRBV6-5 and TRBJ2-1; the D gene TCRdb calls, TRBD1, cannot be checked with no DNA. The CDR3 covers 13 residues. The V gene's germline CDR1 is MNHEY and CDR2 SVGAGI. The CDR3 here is CASSYKGANEQFF.

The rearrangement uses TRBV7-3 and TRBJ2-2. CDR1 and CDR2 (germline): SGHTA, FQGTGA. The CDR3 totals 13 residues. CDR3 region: CASSYHNTGELFF.

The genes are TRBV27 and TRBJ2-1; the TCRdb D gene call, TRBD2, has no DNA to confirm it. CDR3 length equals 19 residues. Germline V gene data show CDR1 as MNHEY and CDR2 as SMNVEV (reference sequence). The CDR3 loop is CASSQLPGLAPSSYNEQFF.

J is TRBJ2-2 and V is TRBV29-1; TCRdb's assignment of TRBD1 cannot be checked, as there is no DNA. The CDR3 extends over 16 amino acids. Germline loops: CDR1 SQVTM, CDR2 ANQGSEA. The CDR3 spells CSVEEAGTARAGELFF.

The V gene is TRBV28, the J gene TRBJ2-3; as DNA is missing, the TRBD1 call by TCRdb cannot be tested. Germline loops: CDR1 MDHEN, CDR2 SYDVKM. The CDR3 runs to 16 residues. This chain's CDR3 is CASSSSRGRLTDTQYF.

The chain's CDR3 is CSARGVRALETQYF. The rearrangement joins TRBV20-1 to TRBJ2-5; absent DNA, TCRdb's TRBD2 call cannot be checked. Germline CDR1 is DFQATT and CDR2 is SNEGSKA (reference sequence). The CDR3 spans 14 residues.

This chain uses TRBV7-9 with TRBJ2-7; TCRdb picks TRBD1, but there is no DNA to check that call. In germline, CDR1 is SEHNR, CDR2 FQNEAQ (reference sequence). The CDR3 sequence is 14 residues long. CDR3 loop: CASSLPGTGYEQYF.